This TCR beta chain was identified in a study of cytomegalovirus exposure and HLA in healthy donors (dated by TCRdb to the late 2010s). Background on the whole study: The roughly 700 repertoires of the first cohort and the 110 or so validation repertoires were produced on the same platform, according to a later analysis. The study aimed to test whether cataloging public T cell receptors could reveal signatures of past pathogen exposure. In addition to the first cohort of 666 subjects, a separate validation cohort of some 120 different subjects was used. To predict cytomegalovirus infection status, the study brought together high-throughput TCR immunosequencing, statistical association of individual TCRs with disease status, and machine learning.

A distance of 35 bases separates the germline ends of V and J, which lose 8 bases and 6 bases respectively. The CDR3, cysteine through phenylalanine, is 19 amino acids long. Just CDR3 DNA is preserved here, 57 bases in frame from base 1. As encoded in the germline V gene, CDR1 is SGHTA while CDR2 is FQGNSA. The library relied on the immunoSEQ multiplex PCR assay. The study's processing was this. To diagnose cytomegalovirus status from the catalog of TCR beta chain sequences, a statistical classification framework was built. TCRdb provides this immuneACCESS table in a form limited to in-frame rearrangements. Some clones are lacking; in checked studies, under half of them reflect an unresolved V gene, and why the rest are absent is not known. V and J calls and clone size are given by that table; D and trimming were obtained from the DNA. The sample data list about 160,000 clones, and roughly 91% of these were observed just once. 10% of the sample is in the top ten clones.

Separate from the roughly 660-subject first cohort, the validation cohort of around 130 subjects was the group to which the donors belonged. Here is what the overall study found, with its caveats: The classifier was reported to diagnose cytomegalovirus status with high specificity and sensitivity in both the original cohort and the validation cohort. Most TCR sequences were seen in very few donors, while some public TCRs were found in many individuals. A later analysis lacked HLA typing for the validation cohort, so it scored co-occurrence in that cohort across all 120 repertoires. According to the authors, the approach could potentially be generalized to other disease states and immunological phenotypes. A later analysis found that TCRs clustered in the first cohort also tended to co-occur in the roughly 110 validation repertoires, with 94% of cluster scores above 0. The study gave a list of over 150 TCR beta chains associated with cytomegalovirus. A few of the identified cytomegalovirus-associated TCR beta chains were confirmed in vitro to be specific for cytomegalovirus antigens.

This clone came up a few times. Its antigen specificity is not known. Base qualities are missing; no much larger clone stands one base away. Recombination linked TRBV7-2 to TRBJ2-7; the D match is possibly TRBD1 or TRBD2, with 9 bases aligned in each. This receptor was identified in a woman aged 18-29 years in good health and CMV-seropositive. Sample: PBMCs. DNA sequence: TGTGCCAGCGGGCTCCTGGGACAGGGTTTGCGGCGGGAGGGCCCCGAGCAGTACTTC. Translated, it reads CASGLLGQGLRREGPEQYF.